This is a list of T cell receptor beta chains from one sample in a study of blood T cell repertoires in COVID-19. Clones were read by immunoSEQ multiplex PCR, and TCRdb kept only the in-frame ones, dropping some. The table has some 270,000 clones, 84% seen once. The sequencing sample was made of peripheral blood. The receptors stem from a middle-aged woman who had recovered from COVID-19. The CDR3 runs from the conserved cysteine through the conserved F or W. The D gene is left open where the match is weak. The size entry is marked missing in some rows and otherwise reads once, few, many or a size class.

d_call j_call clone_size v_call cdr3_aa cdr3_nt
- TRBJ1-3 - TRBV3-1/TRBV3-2 CASSQQGTGNTIYF TGTGCCAGCAGCCAACAGGGAACTGGAAACACCATATATTTT
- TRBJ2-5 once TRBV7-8 CASSPRTYQETQYF TGTGCCAGCAGCCCTCGGACTTACCAAGAGACCCAGTACTTC
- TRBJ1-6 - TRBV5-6 CASSPGTNDSPLHF TGTGCCAGCAGCCCGGGGACAAACGATTCACCCCTCCACTTT
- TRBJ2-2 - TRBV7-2 CASSLLENTGELFF TGTGCCAGCAGCTTACTAGAAAACACCGGGGAGCTGTTTTTT
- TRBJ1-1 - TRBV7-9 CASSLRVLNTEAFF TGTGCCAGCAGCCTCCGAGTCCTGAACACTGAAGCTTTCTTT
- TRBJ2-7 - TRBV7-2 CASSLGVTVLYEQYF TGTGCCAGCAGCTTAGGGGTGACAGTCCTCTACGAGCAGTACTTC
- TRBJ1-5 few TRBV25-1 CASQREGSNQPQHF TGTGCCAGCCAAAGGGAGGGGTCAAATCAGCCCCAGCATTTT
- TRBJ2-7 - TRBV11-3 CASSPLVGGGYEQYF TGTGCCAGCAGCCCACTGGTAGGGGGAGGGTACGAGCAGTACTTC
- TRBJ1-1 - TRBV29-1 CSVGEYLAFF TGCAGCGTCGGGGAGTACCTAGCTTTCTTT
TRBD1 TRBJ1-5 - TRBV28 CASGRTGVGQPQHF TGTGCCAGCGGCAGGACAGGGGTCGGGCAGCCCCAGCATTTT
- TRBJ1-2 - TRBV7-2 CASSLGRLGGSIYGYTF TGTGCCAGCAGCTTAGGCCGCCTAGGGGGATCCATATATGGCTACACCTTC
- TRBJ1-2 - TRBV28 CASSLTATEKNYGYTF TGTGCCAGCAGTTTAACTGCGACAGAAAAAAACTATGGCTACACCTTC
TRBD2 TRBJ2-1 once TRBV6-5 CATDREDSYNEQFF TGTGCCACCGACCGGGAGGATTCCTACAATGAGCAGTTCTTC
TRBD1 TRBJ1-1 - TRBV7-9 CASSPDRGLGTEAFF TGTGCCAGCAGCCCAGACAGGGGTTTAGGAACTGAAGCTTTCTTT
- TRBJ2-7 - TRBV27 CASSPRDFSSYEQYF TGTGCCAGCAGTCCCCGGGACTTCAGCTCCTACGAGCAGTACTTC
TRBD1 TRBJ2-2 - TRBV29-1 CSVAGTGFPGELFF TGCAGCGTCGCCGGGACAGGGTTCCCCGGGGAGCTGTTTTTT
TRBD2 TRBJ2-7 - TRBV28 CASSNGWTGLSYEQYF TGTGCCAGCAGCAACGGGTGGACGGGACTATCGTACGAGCAGTACTTC
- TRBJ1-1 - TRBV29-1 CSVEGRFDTEAFF TGCAGCGTTGAGGGGAGATTTGACACTGAAGCTTTCTTT
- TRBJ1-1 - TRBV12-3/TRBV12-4 CASSFHGEAFF TGTGCCAGCAGTTTCCACGGGGAAGCTTTCTTT
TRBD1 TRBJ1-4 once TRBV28 CASSFSRRGLGEKLFF TGTGCCAGCAGTTTTTCGCGCAGGGGGCTTGGCGAAAAACTGTTTTTT
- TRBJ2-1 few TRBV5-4 CASSLAGVSTYNEQFF TGTGCCAGCAGCTTGGCGGGGGTGTCGACCTACAATGAGCAGTTCTTC
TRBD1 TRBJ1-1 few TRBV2 CASRVDRGLPEAFF TGTGCCAGCAGGGTGGACAGGGGTTTACCTGAAGCTTTCTTT
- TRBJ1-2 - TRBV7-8 CASSITATNYGYTF TGTGCCAGCAGCATAACCGCTACTAACTATGGCTACACCTTC
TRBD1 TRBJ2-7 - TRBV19 CASSIGQGFSYEQYF TGTGCCAGTAGTATAGGACAGGGATTCTCCTACGAGCAGTACTTC
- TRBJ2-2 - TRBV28 CASSRGSNTGELFF TGTGCCAGCAGCCGGGGTTCGAACACCGGGGAGCTGTTTTTT
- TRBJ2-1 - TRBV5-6 CASSLGLAYNEQFF TGTGCCAGCAGCTTAGGACTCGCCTACAATGAGCAGTTCTTC
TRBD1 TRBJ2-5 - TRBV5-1 CASIPAGTGGGETQYF TGCGCCAGCATCCCAGCCGGGACAGGGGGCGGGGAGACCCAGTACTTC
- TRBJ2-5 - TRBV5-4 CASSSQIRGNGQETQYF TGTGCCAGCAGCTCTCAAATTCGGGGGAACGGCCAAGAGACCCAGTACTTC
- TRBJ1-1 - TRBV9 CASSVAGGYEAFF TGTGCCAGCAGCGTAGCCGGGGGTTATGAAGCTTTCTTT
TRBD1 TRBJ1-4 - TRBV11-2 CASRLDRGRTNEKLFF TGTGCCAGCAGATTGGACAGGGGAAGGACTAATGAAAAACTGTTTTTT
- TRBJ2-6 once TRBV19 CASTPQGANVLTF TGTGCCAGTACCCCCCAGGGGGCCAACGTCCTGACTTTC
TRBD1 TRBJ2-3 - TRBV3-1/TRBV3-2 CASSQMTGGTDTQYF TGTGCCAGCAGCCAAATGACAGGGGGCACAGATACGCAGTATTTT
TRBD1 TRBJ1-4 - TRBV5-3 CARSADRGLRATNEKLFF TGTGCCAGAAGCGCCGACAGGGGCCTACGCGCAACTAATGAAAAACTGTTTTTT
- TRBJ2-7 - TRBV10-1 CATSRQAGYEQYF TGCGCCACTTCGCGGCAGGCGGGTTACGAGCAGTACTTC
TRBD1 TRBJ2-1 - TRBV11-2 CASSGWTGYNEQFF TGTGCCAGCAGCGGGTGGACAGGGTACAATGAGCAGTTCTTC
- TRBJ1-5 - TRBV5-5 CASSWDFYSNQPQHF TGTGCCAGCAGCTGGGACTTTTATAGCAATCAGCCCCAGCATTTT
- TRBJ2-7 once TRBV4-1 CASSQGRTGRWGEQYF TGCGCCAGCAGCCAAGGGCGCACAGGGCGCTGGGGTGAGCAGTACTTC
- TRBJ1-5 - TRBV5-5 CASKAGLNRNQPQHF TGTGCCAGCAAGGCGGGGCTGAACCGCAATCAGCCCCAGCATTTT
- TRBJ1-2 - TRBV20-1 CSASTPRTEALYGYTF TGCAGTGCTAGTACCCCTAGGACGGAGGCACTCTATGGCTACACCTTC
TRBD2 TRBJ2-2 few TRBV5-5 CASSPTGTSLLGELFF TGTGCCAGCAGCCCGACAGGGACTAGCCTTCTCGGGGAGCTGTTTTTT
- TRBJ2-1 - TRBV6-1 CASSELLDSNEQFF TGTGCCAGCAGTGAACTCCTAGACTCCAATGAGCAGTTCTTC
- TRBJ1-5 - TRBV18 CASSPQGINEPQHF TGTGCCAGCTCACCGCAGGGAATCAACGAGCCCCAGCATTTT
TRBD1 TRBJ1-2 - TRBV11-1 CASSQGANYGYTF TGTGCCAGCAGCCAGGGGGCCAACTATGGCTACACCTTC
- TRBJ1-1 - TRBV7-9 CASSLDRMGFEAFF TGTGCCAGCAGCCTAGACAGGATGGGTTTTGAAGCTTTCTTT
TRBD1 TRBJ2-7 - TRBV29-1 CSVLQLPDRGSYEQYF TGCAGCGTCCTACAGCTTCCGGACAGGGGCTCCTACGAGCAGTACTTC
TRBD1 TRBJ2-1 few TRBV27 CASSLGQGYSEQFF TGTGCCAGCAGTTTGGGACAGGGGTATAGTGAGCAGTTCTTC
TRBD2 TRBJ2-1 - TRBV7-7 CASSALAGESDEQFF TGTGCCAGCAGCGCACTAGCGGGGGAAAGCGATGAGCAGTTCTTC
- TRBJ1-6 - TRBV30 CAWSVRGGGQGNSPLHF TGTGCCTGGAGTGTACGAGGGGGAGGGCAGGGGAATTCACCCCTCCACTTT